This T cell receptor beta chain was captured by sequencing in a study of T cell repertoires in ileal Crohn's disease. Whole-study context: Median disease duration was roughly 7.9 years; roughly 40% smoked at surgery.

A note on this clone: Its ends do not fully match the called genes, so a read error is possible.

The table came from immunoSEQ multiplex PCR; TCRdb's copy has only in-frame clones and leaves some out. The data show about 7,000 clones, less than 75% seen once. The CDR3 is 13 amino acids. Germline CDR1 is SNHLY and CDR2 is FYNNEI. Material: ileal tissue. The rearrangement links TRBV2 to TRBJ1-5; D is ambiguous. The TCR was taken from an adult with Crohn's disease. CDR3 amino acids: CASSEGLNQPQHF. The DNA of the CDR3 is TGTGCCAGCAGCGAAGGTCTCAATCAGCCCCAGCATTTT.